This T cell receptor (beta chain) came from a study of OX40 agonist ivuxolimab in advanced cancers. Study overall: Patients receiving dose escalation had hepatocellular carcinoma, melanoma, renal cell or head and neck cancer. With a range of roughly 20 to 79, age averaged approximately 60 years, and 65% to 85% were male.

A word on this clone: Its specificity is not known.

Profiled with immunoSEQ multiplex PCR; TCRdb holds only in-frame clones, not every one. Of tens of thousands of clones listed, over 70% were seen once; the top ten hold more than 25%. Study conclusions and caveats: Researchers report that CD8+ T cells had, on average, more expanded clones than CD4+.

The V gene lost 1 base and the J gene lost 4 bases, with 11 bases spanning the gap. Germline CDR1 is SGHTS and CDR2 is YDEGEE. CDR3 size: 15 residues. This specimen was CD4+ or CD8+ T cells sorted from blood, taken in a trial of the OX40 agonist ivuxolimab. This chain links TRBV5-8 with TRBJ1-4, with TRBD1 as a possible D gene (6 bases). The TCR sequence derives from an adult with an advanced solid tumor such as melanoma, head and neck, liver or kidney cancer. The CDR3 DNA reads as TGTGCCAGCAGCTTGCCGGGGGCCCTTAATGAAAAACTGTTTTTT. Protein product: CASSLPGALNEKLFF.